Below, 4 T cell receptor beta chains from the same sample are listed, as sequenced in a study of technical replicates of blood from a handful of donors (dated by TCRdb to about 2017). To prepare the library, the immunoSEQ multiplex PCR assay was applied. This is the immuneACCESS table as TCRdb keeps it, with only in-frame sequences that have V and J called. A part of the clones is gone; compared with another copy, unresolved V genes explain less than half, and the rest is unexplained. The sample records tens of thousands of clones, over 75% of which are singletons. The top ten constitute about 0.4% of the sample. Sequenced material: T cells isolated from PBMCs. These receptors came from a human donor in good health.

The chain employs TRBV6-5 and TRBJ1-4, with TRBD1 identical over 7 bases. The germline CDR1 and CDR2 sequences are MNHEY and SVGAGI. The CDR3 loop spans 12 amino acids. Trimming at V came to 7 bases and at J to 10 bases, leaving 6 bases not matched to a gene. CDR3 nucleotides: TGTGCCAGCAAGGGGGCCGCTGTAAAACTGTTTTTT. It codes for CASKGAAVKLFF.

This chain links TRBV5-6 with TRBJ1-3; TRBD1 aligns across 7 bases. Trimming removed 0 bases from V and 4 bases from J; junction bases left unmatched: 4. Germline V gene lookup returns CDR1 SGHDT and CDR2 YYEEEE. This CDR3 comprises 15 residues. The chain's CDR3 is CASSLAGGTGNTIYF. The CDR3 DNA follows: TGTGCCAGCAGCTTGGCAGGGGGGACCGGAAACACCATATATTTT.

V gene TRBV13 combines with J gene TRBJ1-2, with a tentative D call TRBD1 (6 bases). The V gene lost 2 bases and the J gene lost 2 bases, with 9 bases spanning the gap. CDR3 length: 14 amino acids. The germline gives CDR1 PRHDT, CDR2 FYEKMQ (reference sequence). CDR3 in DNA: TGTGCCAGCAGCTTATCAACAGGGAACTATGGCTACACCTTC. Translating it yields CASSLSTGNYGYTF.

The CDR3 here is CASSFSLRTGVGYTF. The CDR3 DNA follows: TGTGCCAGCAGTTTTAGTCTTAGGACAGGGGTAGGCTACACCTTC. This chain uses TRBV27 with TRBJ1-2; 9 nucleotides match TRBD1. The CDR3 extends over 15 amino acids. Germline CDR1 MNHEY, CDR2 SMNVEV (reference sequence). The junction had 10 bases not matched to a gene; V was cut back by 3 bases and J by 8 bases.